A selection of T cell receptor beta chains follows, all from one sample in a study of CD8 T cells in Susac syndrome. TCRdb ran MiXCR on the immunoSEQ multiplex PCR reads and lists one entry per CDR3 protein. Here the sample spans over 140,000 distinct CDR3 sequences, over 90% being singletons. Specimen: CD4+ T cells from PBMCs. The source is a human donor with Susac syndrome. The CDR3 runs from the conserved cysteine through the conserved F or W. The D gene is left open where the match is weak. Part of the rows lack a size; the others show once, few, many or a class for expanded clones.

clone_size	v_call	d_call	j_call	cdr3_nt	cdr3_aa
NA	TRBV28	NA	TRBJ2-7	TGTGCCAGCAGCTCGGCTTCCGTCGGCGGCGAGCAGTACTTC	CASSSASVGGEQYF
once	TRBV12-3/TRBV12-4	NA	TRBJ2-5	TGTGCCAGCAGTCCCCTCAGAGAGACCCAGTACTTC	CASSPLRETQYF
NA	TRBV20-1	NA	TRBJ1-1	TGCAGTGCCACGACGGTAGACAAGACTGAAGCTTTCTTT	CSATTVDKTEAFF
few	TRBV24-1	NA	TRBJ2-3	TGTGCCTCCGGCATGGGAGATACGCAGTATTTT	CASGMGDTQYF
NA	TRBV30	NA	TRBJ1-4	TGTGCCTGGGGGGAGACTAATGAAAAACTGTTTTTT	CAWGETNEKLFF
NA	TRBV27	TRBD2	TRBJ2-1	TGTGCCAGCTGCCTTAGGCTAGCGGGGGGAGGAGAGCAGTTCTTC	CASCLRLAGGGEQFF
NA	TRBV18	NA	TRBJ1-4	TGTGCCAGCTCACCGGGTGTGAATGAAAAACTGTTTTTT	CASSPGVNEKLFF
NA	TRBV20-1	TRBD1	TRBJ1-2	TGCAGTGCACCCCACAGGGGAGGCTACACCTTC	CSAPHRGGYTF
once	TRBV5-1	NA	TRBJ1-4	TGCGCCAGCAGGGATGGGGGTGAAAAACTGTTTTTT	CASRDGGEKLFF
NA	TRBV29-1	NA	TRBJ2-3	TGCAGCGTCTGGGCGGGGACTAGCACAGATACGCAGTATTTT	CSVWAGTSTDTQYF
NA	TRBV9	TRBD2	TRBJ2-5	TGTGCCAGCAGCGTCTCCCCGGGACTAGCTGAGACCCAGTACTTC	CASSVSPGLAETQYF
NA	TRBV20-1	NA	TRBJ2-7	TGCAGTGCCCACGGAGCAGGAGCCCTAACCTACGAGCAGTACTTC	CSAHGAGALTYEQYF
NA	TRBV28	NA	TRBJ2-2	TGTGCCAGCAGCCTCGTGGGACGGGGAACCGGGGAGCTGTTTTTT	CASSLVGRGTGELFF
once	TRBV30	NA	TRBJ2-2	TGTGCCTGGAAGGGGCAGGGGGGTTCCGGGGAGCTGTTTTTT	CAWKGQGGSGELFF
NA	TRBV2	NA	TRBJ2-1	TGTGCCAGCAGCTGGCAGGGTAGATACAATGAGCAGTTCTTC	CASSWQGRYNEQFF
NA	TRBV5-1	NA	TRBJ2-2	TGCGCCAGCACCCCCTCATCGGGAAACACCGGGGAGCTGTTTTTT	CASTPSSGNTGELFF
once	TRBV2	NA	TRBJ1-1	TGTGCCAGCAGTCTGGACACTGGGATCTTGGGCACTGAAGCTTTCTTT	CASSLDTGILGTEAFF
few	TRBV29-1	TRBD1	TRBJ1-1	TGCAGCGCCACGGGACAGCTGAACACTGAAGCTTTCTTT	CSATGQLNTEAFF